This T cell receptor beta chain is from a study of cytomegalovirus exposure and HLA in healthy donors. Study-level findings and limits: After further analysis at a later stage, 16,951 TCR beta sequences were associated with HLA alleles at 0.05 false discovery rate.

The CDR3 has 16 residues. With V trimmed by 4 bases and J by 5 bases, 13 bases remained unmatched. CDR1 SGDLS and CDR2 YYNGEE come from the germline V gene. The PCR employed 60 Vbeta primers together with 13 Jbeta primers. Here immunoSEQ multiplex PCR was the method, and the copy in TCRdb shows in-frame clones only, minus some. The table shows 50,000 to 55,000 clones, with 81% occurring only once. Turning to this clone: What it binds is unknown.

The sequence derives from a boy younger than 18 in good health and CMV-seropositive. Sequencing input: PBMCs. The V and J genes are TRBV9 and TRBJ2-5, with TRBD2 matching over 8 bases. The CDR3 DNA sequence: TGTGCCAGCAGCCCCGGGCGAGCGGGGGATTCGGAGACCCAGTACTTC. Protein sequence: CASSPGRAGDSETQYF.